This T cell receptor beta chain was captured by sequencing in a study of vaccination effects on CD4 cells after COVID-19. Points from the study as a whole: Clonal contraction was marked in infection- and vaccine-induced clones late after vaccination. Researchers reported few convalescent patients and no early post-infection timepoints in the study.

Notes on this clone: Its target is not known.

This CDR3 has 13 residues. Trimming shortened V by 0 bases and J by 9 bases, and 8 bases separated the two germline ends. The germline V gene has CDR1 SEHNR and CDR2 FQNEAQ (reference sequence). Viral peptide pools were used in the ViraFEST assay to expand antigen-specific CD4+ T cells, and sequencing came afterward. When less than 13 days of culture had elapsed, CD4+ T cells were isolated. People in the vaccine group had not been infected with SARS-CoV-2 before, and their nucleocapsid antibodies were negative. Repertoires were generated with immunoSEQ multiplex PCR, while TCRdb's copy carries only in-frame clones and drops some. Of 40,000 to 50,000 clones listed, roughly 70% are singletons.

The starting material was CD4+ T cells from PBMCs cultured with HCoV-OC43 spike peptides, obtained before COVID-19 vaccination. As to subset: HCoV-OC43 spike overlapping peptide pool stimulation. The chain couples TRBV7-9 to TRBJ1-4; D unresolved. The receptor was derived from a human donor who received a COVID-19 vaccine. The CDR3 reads CASSLAGAKKLFF. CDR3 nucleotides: TGTGCCAGCAGCTTAGCGGGCGCGAAAAAACTGTTTTTT.